These 16 T cell receptor beta chains were sequenced from one sample in a study of cytomegalovirus exposure and HLA in healthy donors. The primer mix had 60 Vbeta and 13 Jbeta primers. Clones were read by immunoSEQ multiplex PCR, and TCRdb kept only the in-frame ones, dropping some. The table has tens of thousands of clones, less than 80% seen once. Source material: PBMCs. The receptors were sampled from a woman between 35 and 50 years old in good health and CMV-seronegative.

V usage is TRBV30 and J usage is TRBJ1-2; D perhaps matches TRBD1 (5 bases). V was cut by 3 bases and J by 4 bases, with 9 bases left in between. CDR1 GTSNPN and CDR2 SVGIG come from the germline V gene (reference sequence). The length of the CDR3 is 12 residues. The DNA of the CDR3 is TGTGCCTGGAGCGGGGGTTTCTATGGCTACACCTTC. This translates into CAWSGGFYGYTF.

The chain links TRBV19 to TRBJ2-2, with 7 bases fitting TRBD1. V was clipped by 4 bases and J by 6 bases; unmatched bases: 2. Germline V gene sequence: CDR1 LNHDA, CDR2 SQIVND (reference sequence). This CDR3 comprises 13 residues. The CDR3 spells CASSTGTAGELFF. CDR3 coding DNA: TGTGCCAGTAGTACGGGGACAGCCGGGGAGCTGTTTTTT.

This clone was picked up one time. The V gene is TRBV11-2, the J gene TRBJ1-1, with TRBD1 matching over 8 bases. After removal of 10 bases from V and 1 base from J, the junction contained 8 bases not matched to a gene. The germline V gene encodes CDR1 SGHAT and CDR2 FQNNGV. This CDR3 region has 14 residues. The CDR3 region is CATKTGDGNTEAFF. The CDR3 DNA reads as TGTGCCACTAAGACAGGGGATGGGAACACTGAAGCTTTCTTT.

The gene calls are TRBV14 and TRBJ2-6; TRBD1 matches 8 bases. Germline CDR1 SGHDN, CDR2 FVKESK. V shed 6 bases, J shed 0 bases, and the junction held 13 bases outside the gene matches. The length of the CDR3 is 19 residues. The CDR3 DNA is TGTGCCAGCAGTCTCCTCGACAGGGGCGAGTTCTCTGGGGCCAACGTCCTGACTTTC. Residues: CASSLLDRGEFSGANVLTF.

This clone has a single count. The chain carries TRBV7-3 and TRBJ2-7; TRBD2 agrees at 7 bases. The CDR3 is 15 residues long. Per germline, CDR1 SGHTA and CDR2 FQGTGA. V trimming: 1 base; J trimming: 0 bases; junction bases outside the gene matches: 3. CDR3 bases: TGTGCCAGCAGCTTAATTGGGGGGGGCTCCTACGAGCAGTACTTC. Translated: CASSLIGGGSYEQYF.

The V call is TRBV14, the J call TRBJ1-2, with D unresolved. From germline, CDR1 is SGHDN and CDR2 FVKESK. The CDR3 extends over 14 amino acids. Trimming stripped 1 base from V and 8 bases from J, with 14 bases between. Written as DNA, the CDR3 is TGTGCCAGCAGCCAAGCCCTCGGTTCAAGCGGCTACACCTTC. It yields the protein CASSQALGSSGYTF.

The chain links TRBV28 to TRBJ1-3; possibly TRBD1 for D (6 bases). Germline CDR1 and CDR2: MDHEN and SYDVKM. Trimming cost V 7 bases and J 2 bases, with 15 bases left between them. The CDR3 has 15 residues. As DNA, the CDR3 is TGTGCCAGCACCACCCCCTCAGGGGCTGGAAACACCATATATTTT. This codes for CASTTPSGAGNTIYF.

The J gene is TRBJ1-1, the V gene TRBV4-1, with TRBD1 matching over 7 bases. Germline CDR1 is MGHRA and CDR2 is YSYEKL. With 3 bases clipped from V and 0 bases from J, the junction kept 1 base outside the gene matches. This CDR3 is built from 14 residues. The CDR3 loop reads CASSHGQVNTEAFF. The CDR3 region has the DNA TGCGCCAGCAGCCACGGACAGGTGAACACTGAAGCTTTCTTT.

The V gene is TRBV7-9, the J gene TRBJ2-2, with 7 bases matching TRBD1. The J segment lost 5 bases and the V segment lost 3 bases, leaving 6 bases of the junction unmatched. CDR1 is SEHNR and CDR2 is FQNEAQ in the germline V gene (reference sequence). There are 15 residues in the CDR3. The CDR3 spells CASSLRQGVTGELFF. The DNA for the CDR3 is TGTGCCAGCAGCTTGAGGCAGGGGGTGACCGGGGAGCTGTTTTTT.

This clone has only a few counts. The V gene is TRBV6-1, the J gene TRBJ1-1; no definite D call. The CDR3 consists of 14 residues. The germline CDR1 and CDR2 sequences are MNHNS and SASEGT. V lost 2 bases, J lost 0 bases, and 7 bases lay in between. The CDR3 region is CASSERRVNTEAFF. CDR3 bases: TGTGCCAGCAGTGAACGGAGGGTGAACACTGAAGCTTTCTTT.

This chain connects TRBV7-9 to TRBJ1-6, with no clear D. Germline V gives CDR1 SEHNR, CDR2 FQNEAQ (reference sequence). The CDR3 covers 15 residues. The V and J ends lost 2 bases and 5 bases respectively, with 10 bases between them. DNA for the CDR3: TGTGCCAGCAGCTTACGAACAACCGATAATTCACCCCTCCACTTT. Translating gives CASSLRTTDNSPLHF. Filled out from reference TRBV7-9 and TRBJ1-6, the complete variable domain reads DTGVSQNPRHKITKRGQNVTFRCDPISEHNRLYWYRQTLGQGPEFLTYFQNEAQLEKSRLLSDRFSAERPKGSFSTLEIQRTEQGDSAMYLCASSLRTTDNSPLHFGNGTRLTVT.

This clone showed up just once. At the DNA level, this CDR3 is encoded by other sequences in the same sample as well. V and J are TRBV5-6 and TRBJ1-1; possible D gene TRBD1, 5 bases. Germline V gene lookup returns CDR1 SGHDT and CDR2 YYEEEE. CDR3 length: 12 amino acids. The V gene lost 5 bases and the J gene lost 6 bases, with 11 bases spanning the gap. CDR3 protein: CASSWGGSEAFF. The CDR3 DNA follows: TGTGCCAGCAGTTGGGGGGGTTCTGAAGCTTTCTTT.

This clone has just one count. This chain connects TRBV23-1 to TRBJ2-5, with 10 bases matching TRBD2. TRBV23-1 qualifies as an ORF whose function is uncertain. The CDR3 length is 15 residues. V dropped 3 bases and J dropped 5; count of bases not matched to a gene: 6. The CDR3 DNA follows: TGCGCCAGCAGTCACAGGCTAGCGGGAGCTGAGACCCAGTACTTC. Its translation: CASSHRLAGAETQYF.

The gene calls are TRBV30 and TRBJ1-1, with D hard to call. The V and J ends lost 0 bases and 14 bases respectively, with 13 bases between them. The CDR3 is 11 residues long. Germline lookup yields CDR1 GTSNPN and CDR2 SVGIG (reference sequence). The CDR3, as DNA: TGTGCCTGGAGTGTAAGGAGGCAGCCCTTCTTT. Encoded protein: CAWSVRRQPFF. Variable domain in full (rest from reference TRBV30 and TRBJ1-1): SQTIHQWPATLVQPVGSPLSLECTVEGTSNPNLYWYRQAAGRGLQLLFYSVGIGQISSEVPQNLSASRPQDRQFILSSKKLLLSDSGFYLCAWSVRRQPFFGQGTRLTVV.

V gene TRBV6-5 combines with J gene TRBJ2-3; D is perhaps TRBD1 (5 bases). This CDR3 has 15 residues. Germline CDR1 is MNHEY and CDR2 is SVGAGI. Deletions cut 2 bases from V and 4 bases from J, with 13 bases between. CDR3 bases: TGTGCCAGCAGTTACGGCAGGGCAGTGGCAGATACGCAGTATTTT. This codes for CASSYGRAVADTQYF.

This clone was found a few times. The chain joins TRBV6-6 to TRBJ2-7, with a weak D call TRBD1 (5 bases). V lost 4 bases and J 2 bases, leaving 12 bases between the germline ends. The CDR3 totals 14 residues. In germline, CDR1 is MNHNY, CDR2 SVGAGI (reference sequence). The DNA for the CDR3 is TGTGCCAGCAGTTTTGGGCAGGGTACCTACGAGCAGTACTTC. Residues: CASSFGQGTYEQYF.